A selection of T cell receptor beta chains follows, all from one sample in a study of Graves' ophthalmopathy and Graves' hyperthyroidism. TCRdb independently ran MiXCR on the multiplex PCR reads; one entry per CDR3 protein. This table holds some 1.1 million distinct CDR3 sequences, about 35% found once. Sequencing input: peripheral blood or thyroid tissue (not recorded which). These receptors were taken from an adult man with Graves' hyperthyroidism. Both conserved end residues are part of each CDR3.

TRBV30	CAWSGTGVSPLHF
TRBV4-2	CASRQRDQETQYF
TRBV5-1	CASSQGPMGKETQYF
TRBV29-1	CSGQGQTNRELFF
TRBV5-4	CASTMDQGRPVMNTEAFF
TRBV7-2	CASSWEGLVTGELFF
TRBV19	CASMLGTTYYF
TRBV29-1	CSVGYGSDQPQYF
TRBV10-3	CAIALKLHEQYF
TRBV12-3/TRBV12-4	CASSPRASGYTF
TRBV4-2	CASSQEGQGYSPLHF
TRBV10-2	CASSESGGAHQPQHF
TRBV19	CASRTGVGNTEAFF
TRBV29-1	CSVYGLAGGAAGANVLTF